This T cell receptor (beta chain) was identified in a study of T-cell memory formation after mild COVID-19. Study summary: The study found TCR clusters largely donor specific.

TCR alpha and TCR beta cDNA libraries with sample barcodes and UMIs came from 5'RACE using constant-segment primers. In TCRdb, the 5' RACE reads were re-called with MiXCR into one record per CDR3 protein. Counted here are 90,000 to 130,000 distinct CDR3 sequences, 15% to 20% occurring once; the ten biggest clones make up over 4.5%. The CDR3 is 15 residues long. The J segment lost 1 base and the V segment lost 4 bases, leaving 3 bases of the junction unmatched. Germline values: CDR1 SNHLY, CDR2 FYNNEI. This sequence joins TRBV2 and TRBJ2-3; 9 nucleotides agree with TRBD2. The TCR comes from a man in his late teens or twenties who had mild COVID-19 (a few samples of this study predate the infection). Cell type and time point are not known. Input material: PBMCs or a T cell subset sorted from them (not recorded which). The CDR3 DNA reads as TGTGCCAGCAGTGGTAGCGGGGGCGGCACAGATACGCAGTATTTT. This sequence encodes CASSGSGGGTDTQYF.